The 6 T cell receptor beta chains in this list originate from one sample, sequenced in a study of control samples from healthy donors and cancer patients. Only in-frame clones appear in the TCRdb table, and some are missing; sequencing was by immunoSEQ multiplex PCR. The sample lists over 150,000 clones, 94% occurring once. Sequences were obtained from blood. These receptors were taken from a woman in her late teens or twenties in good health.

The chain joins TRBV21-1 to TRBJ1-2. TRBV21-1 is annotated as a pseudogene. The CDR3 totals 11 residues. The CDR3 DNA reads as TGTGCCAGCAGAGGCTTTCAAGGCTACACCTTC. Amino acids: CASRGFQGYTF.

The CDR3 loop reads CASSHKHPLDPRGTDTQYF. The CDR3 region has the DNA TGTGCCAGCAGCCATAAGCACCCATTAGACCCGAGGGGGACAGATACGCAGTATTTT. The chain uses TRBV27 and TRBJ2-3, with a tentative D call TRBD1 (6 bases). Germline CDR1 and CDR2: MNHEY and SMNVEV (reference sequence). With 6 bases removed from V and 3 bases from J, the gap between germline ends came to 28 bases. The CDR3 extends over 19 amino acids.

This sequence joins TRBV7-2 and TRBJ2-2; D is possibly TRBD1 (5 bases). Germline assignment: CDR1 SGHTA and CDR2 FQGNSA. Trimming stripped 6 bases from V and 6 bases from J, with 17 bases between. This CDR3 spans 15 amino acids. The CDR3 DNA sequence: TGTGCCAGCAGTTATTCGACAGCCTCTCCCGGGGAGCTGTTTTTT. Amino acids: CASSYSTASPGELFF.

A few counts support this clone. V usage is TRBV6-6 and J usage is TRBJ1-5; a possible D gene is TRBD1 (6 bases). This CDR3 has 15 amino acids. CDR1 MNHNY and CDR2 SVGAGI come from the germline V gene (reference sequence). V was trimmed by 2 bases and J by 3 bases, leaving 11 bases between them. In nucleotides, the CDR3 is TGTGCCAGCAGTTACCGGGGGCAAAACAATCAGCCCCAGCATTTT. Translated, it gives CASSYRGQNNQPQHF.

The genes are TRBV11-2 and TRBJ2-3, with D hard to call. The germline CDR1 and CDR2 sequences are SGHAT and FQNNGV. The CDR3 runs 14 residues. Trimming took 4 bases from V and 4 from J, leaving 12 bases between them. The CDR3 protein is CASSSRRDPDTQYF. The CDR3 nucleotides are TGTGCCAGCAGCTCGAGACGAGACCCAGATACGCAGTATTTT.

The chain carries TRBV7-2 and TRBJ1-5, with a possible D match to TRBD1 (5 bases). CDR1 and CDR2 from the germline V gene are SGHTA and FQGNSA. Deletions cut 2 bases from V and 7 bases from J, with 15 bases between. The CDR3 contains 15 residues. This CDR3 reads CASSLTPGTEQPQHF. The CDR3 region has the DNA TGTGCCAGCAGCTTAACCCCAGGGACGGAACAGCCCCAGCATTTT. The whole variable domain, filled in from reference TRBV7-2 and TRBJ1-5, reads GAGVSQSPSNKVTEKGKDVELRCDPISGHTALYWYRQSLGQGLEFLIYFQGNSAPDKSGLPSDRFSAERTGGSVSTLTIQRTQQEDSAVYLCASSLTPGTEQPQHFGDGTRLSIL.